Presented here are 10 T cell receptor beta chains from one specimen sequenced in a study of cytomegalovirus exposure and HLA in healthy donors. This PCR relied on a set of 60 Vbeta primers and 13 Jbeta primers. TCRdb's table, derived via immunoSEQ multiplex PCR, lists solely in-frame clones and lacks some. Of under 200,000 clones in the sample, around 65% were seen once. Sequenced sample: PBMCs. The source is a woman in her forties in good health and CMV-seropositive.

A single count supports this clone. The genes are TRBV5-6 and TRBJ2-2, with 13 bases fitting TRBD2. V shed 0 bases, J shed 7 bases, and the junction held 9 bases outside the gene matches. The CDR3 is made up of 18 amino acids. Germline V gene lookup returns CDR1 SGHDT and CDR2 YYEEEE. DNA for the CDR3: TGTGCCAGCAGCTTGGCCCCCGGACTAGCGGGAGATCGCGGGGAGCTGTTTTTT. Protein product: CASSLAPGLAGDRGELFF.

CDR3 bases: TGTGCCAGCAGACGCCCCGGACAGGGGATTCAGTCCGGTGGCTACACCTTC. Translated, it gives CASRRPGQGIQSGGYTF. V gene TRBV5-8 combines with J gene TRBJ1-2, with 9 positions matching TRBD1. CDR1 and CDR2 from the germline V gene are SGHTS and YDEGEE. V lost 5 bases and J lost 7; bases outside the gene matches: 18. The CDR3 is 17 residues long.

The CDR3 nucleotides are TGTGCCAGCAGCTCTAGCGGGGTTATGCACAATGAGCAGTTCTTC. Translating it yields CASSSSGVMHNEQFF. This chain connects TRBV7-2 to TRBJ2-1, with TRBD2 matching 9 bases. Trimming cost V 4 bases and J 5 bases; bases outside gene matches: 6. This CDR3 has 15 amino acids. From germline, CDR1 is SGHTA and CDR2 FQGNSA.

Regarding this clone: Other DNA sequences from this sample encode an identical CDR3 as well. The rearrangement links TRBV30 to TRBJ2-3; D is possibly TRBD2 (6 bases). The germline V gene has CDR1 GTSNPN and CDR2 SVGIG (reference sequence). V lost 4 bases, J lost 2 bases, and 13 bases lay in between. The CDR3 runs 14 residues. The CDR3 DNA reads TGTGCCTGGAAGTCCCTAGCGTTCACAGATACGCAGTATTTT. Amino acids: CAWKSLAFTDTQYF. The full variable domain, rest sourced from reference TRBV30 and TRBJ2-3, is SQTIHQWPATLVQPVGSPLSLECTVEGTSNPNLYWYRQAAGRGLQLLFYSVGIGQISSEVPQNLSASRPQDRQFILSSKKLLLSDSGFYLCAWKSLAFTDTQYFGPGTRLTVL.

This clone occurred a few times. The chain has TRBV9 and TRBJ2-5, with 8 positions matching TRBD2. After removal of 5 bases from V and 1 base from J, the junction contained 19 bases not matched to a gene. CDR1 is SGDLS and CDR2 is YYNGEE in the germline V gene. The length of the CDR3 is 19 residues. The CDR3 DNA follows: TGTGCCAGCAGTCCAGGGATACTAGCGGAGAATCACGGCCAAGAGACCCAGTACTTC. As protein: CASSPGILAENHGQETQYF.

This clone has just a few counts. Within the sample, other DNA sequences also encode this same CDR3. The chain has TRBV19 and TRBJ2-7; perhaps TRBD2 as D (5 bases). Germline lookup yields CDR1 LNHDA and CDR2 SQIVND (reference sequence). This CDR3 comprises 14 residues. V lost 1 base and J 1 base, leaving 8 bases between the germline ends. The CDR3 loop reads CASSIAGLSYEQYF. In nucleotides, the CDR3 is TGTGCCAGTAGTATAGCGGGATTGTCCTACGAGCAGTACTTC.

For this clone: Additional DNA sequences in this sample encode the identical CDR3. The chain couples TRBV4-3 to TRBJ2-7, with a tentative D call TRBD1 (6 bases). The V end was cut by 0 bases, the J end by 2 bases, with 14 bases between. The CDR3 has 16 residues. Germline lookup yields CDR1 LGHNA and CDR2 YSLEER. Written as DNA, the CDR3 is TGCGCCAGCAGCCAAGAGTACGGACAGAGAACCTACGAGCAGTACTTC. The encoded protein is CASSQEYGQRTYEQYF.

This rearrangement joins TRBV15 to TRBJ1-1; D perhaps matches TRBD1 (6 bases). The CDR3 is 14 amino acids. Germline CDR1 and CDR2: LNHNV and YYDKDF (reference sequence). V was trimmed by 0 bases and J by 7 bases, leaving 12 bases between them. The chain's CDR3 is CATSRDKGGGEAFF. CDR3 coding DNA: TGTGCCACCAGCAGAGATAAGGGGGGGGGTGAAGCTTTCTTT.

This chain links TRBV19 with TRBJ1-1, with a weak D call TRBD1 (6 bases). CDR1 LNHDA and CDR2 SQIVND come from the germline V gene (reference sequence). The CDR3 is made up of 14 amino acids. Trimming left V 6 bases short and J 8 bases short, with 19 bases between. CDR3 protein: CASSQGPQGTEAFF. For the CDR3, the DNA is TGTGCCAGTAGCCAAGGTCCACAGGGCACCGAAGCTTTCTTT. Combining the CDR3 with reference TRBV19 and TRBJ1-1 gives the whole variable domain DGGITQSPKYLFRKEGQNVTLSCEQNLNHDAMYWYRQDPGQGLRLIYYSQIVNDFQKGDIAEGYSVSREKKESFPLTVTSAQKNPTAFYLCASSQGPQGTEAFFGQGTRLTVV.

This clone showed up just a few times. This chain connects TRBV6-5 to TRBJ2-3; D is undetermined. Germline V gene lookup returns CDR1 MNHEY and CDR2 SVGAGI. The V and J ends lost 6 bases and 1 base respectively, with 11 bases between them. This CDR3 contains 14 residues. CDR3 loop: CASSLDWRTDTQYF. Written as DNA, the CDR3 is TGTGCCAGCAGCCTCGACTGGCGCACAGATACGCAGTATTTT.